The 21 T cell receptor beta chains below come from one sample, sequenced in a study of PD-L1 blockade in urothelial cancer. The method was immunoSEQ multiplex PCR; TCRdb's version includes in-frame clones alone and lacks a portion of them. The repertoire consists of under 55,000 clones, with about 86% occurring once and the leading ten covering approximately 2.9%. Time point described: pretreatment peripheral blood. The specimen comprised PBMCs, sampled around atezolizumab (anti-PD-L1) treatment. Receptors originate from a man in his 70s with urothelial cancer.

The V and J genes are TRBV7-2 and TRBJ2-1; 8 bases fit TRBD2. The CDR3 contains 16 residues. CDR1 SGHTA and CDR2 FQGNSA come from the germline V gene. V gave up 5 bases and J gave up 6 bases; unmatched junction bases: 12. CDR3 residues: CASSTQSGRGLNEQFF. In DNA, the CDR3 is TGTGCCAGCAGCACCCAGAGCGGGAGAGGGCTCAATGAGCAGTTCTTC.

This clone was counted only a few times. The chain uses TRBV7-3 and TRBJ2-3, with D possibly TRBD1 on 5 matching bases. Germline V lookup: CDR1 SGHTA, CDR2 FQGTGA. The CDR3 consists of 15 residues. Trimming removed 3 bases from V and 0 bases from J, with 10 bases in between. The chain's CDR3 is CASSFTQGSTDTQYF. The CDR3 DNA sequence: TGTGCCAGCAGCTTCACCCAGGGTAGCACAGATACGCAGTATTTT.

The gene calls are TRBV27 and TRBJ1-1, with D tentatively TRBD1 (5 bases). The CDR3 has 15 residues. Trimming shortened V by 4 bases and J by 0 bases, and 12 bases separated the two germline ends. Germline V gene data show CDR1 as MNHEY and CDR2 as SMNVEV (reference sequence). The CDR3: CASSSRGGMNTEAFF. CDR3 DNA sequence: TGTGCCAGCAGTTCCCGGGGGGGAATGAACACTGAAGCTTTCTTT.

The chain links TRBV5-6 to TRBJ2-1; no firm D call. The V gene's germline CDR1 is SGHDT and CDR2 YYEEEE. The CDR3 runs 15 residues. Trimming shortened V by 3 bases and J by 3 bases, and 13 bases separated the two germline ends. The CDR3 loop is CASSSGVSGYNEQFF. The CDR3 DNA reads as TGTGCCAGCAGCTCCGGCGTATCGGGCTACAATGAGCAGTTCTTC.

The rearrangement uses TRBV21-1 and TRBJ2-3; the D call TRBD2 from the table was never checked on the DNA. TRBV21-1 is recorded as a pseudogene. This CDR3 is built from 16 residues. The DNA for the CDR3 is TGTGCCAGCAGCAAAGAGATCGGGAGGGCCGAAGATACGCAGTATTTT. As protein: CASSKEIGRAEDTQYF.

CDR3: CASSPGDRSVYEQYF. The DNA of the CDR3 is TGTGCCAGCAGCCCAGGGGACAGGAGTGTCTACGAGCAGTACTTC. This chain joins TRBV9 and TRBJ2-7; 8 positions match TRBD1. The trim removed 4 bases at V and 3 bases at J, leaving 9 bases unmatched. Per the germline V gene, CDR1 is SGDLS and CDR2 is YYNGEE. There are 15 residues in the CDR3.

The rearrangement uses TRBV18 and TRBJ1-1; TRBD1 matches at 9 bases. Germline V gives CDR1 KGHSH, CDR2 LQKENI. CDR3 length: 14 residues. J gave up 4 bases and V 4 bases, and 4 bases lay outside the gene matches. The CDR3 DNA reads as TGTGCCAGCTCACTGACAGGGGGTTCCACTGAAGCTTTCTTT. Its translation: CASSLTGGSTEAFF.

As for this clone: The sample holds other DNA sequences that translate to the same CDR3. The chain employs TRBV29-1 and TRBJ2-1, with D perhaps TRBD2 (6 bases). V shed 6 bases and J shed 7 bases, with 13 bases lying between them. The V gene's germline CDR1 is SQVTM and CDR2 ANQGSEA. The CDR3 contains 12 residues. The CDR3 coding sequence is TGCAGCGTCAAGACTAGTAGAAATGAGCAGTTCTTC. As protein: CSVKTSRNEQFF.

The CDR3 DNA follows: TGTGCCAGCGGCTTCACAGATTATGGCTACACCTTC. Amino acid sequence: CASGFTDYGYTF. The J gene is TRBJ1-2, the V gene TRBV9, with D unclear. In germline, CDR1 is SGDLS, CDR2 YYNGEE. CDR3 length: 12 amino acids. Trimming removed 7 bases at V and 5 bases at J, with 12 bases between.

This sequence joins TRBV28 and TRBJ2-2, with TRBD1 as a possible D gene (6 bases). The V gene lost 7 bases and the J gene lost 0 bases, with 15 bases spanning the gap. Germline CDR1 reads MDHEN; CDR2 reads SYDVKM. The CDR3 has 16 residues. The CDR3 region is CASTEGHLANTGELFF. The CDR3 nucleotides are TGTGCCAGCACAGAGGGACACCTCGCGAACACCGGGGAGCTGTTTTTT.

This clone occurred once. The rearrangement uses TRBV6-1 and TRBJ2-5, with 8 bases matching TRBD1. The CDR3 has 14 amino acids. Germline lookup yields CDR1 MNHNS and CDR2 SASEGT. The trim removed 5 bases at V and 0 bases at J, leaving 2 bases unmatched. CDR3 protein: CASSKTGDQETQYF. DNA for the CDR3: TGTGCCAGCAGTAAGACAGGGGACCAAGAGACCCAGTACTTC.

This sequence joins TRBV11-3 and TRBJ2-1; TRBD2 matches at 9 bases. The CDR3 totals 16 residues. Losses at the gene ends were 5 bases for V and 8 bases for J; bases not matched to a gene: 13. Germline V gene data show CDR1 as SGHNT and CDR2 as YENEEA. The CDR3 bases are TGTGCCAGCAGCAACCCAGCGGGGGGTGGTAAATATGAGCAGTTCTTC. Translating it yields CASSNPAGGGKYEQFF.

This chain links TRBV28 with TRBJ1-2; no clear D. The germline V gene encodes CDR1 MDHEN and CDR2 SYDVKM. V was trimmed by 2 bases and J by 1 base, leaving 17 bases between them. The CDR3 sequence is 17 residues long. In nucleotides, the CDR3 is TGTGCCAGCAGTTTAATGGCAGGCCTGAAGATTAACTATGGCTACACCTTC. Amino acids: CASSLMAGLKINYGYTF.

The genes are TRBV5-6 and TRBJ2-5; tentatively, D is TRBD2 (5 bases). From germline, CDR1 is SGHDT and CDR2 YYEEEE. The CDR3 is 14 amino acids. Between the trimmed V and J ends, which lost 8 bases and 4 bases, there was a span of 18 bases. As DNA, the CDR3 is TGTGCCAGTACCCTCGTCGGCCGGGGAGAGACCCAGTACTTC. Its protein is CASTLVGRGETQYF.

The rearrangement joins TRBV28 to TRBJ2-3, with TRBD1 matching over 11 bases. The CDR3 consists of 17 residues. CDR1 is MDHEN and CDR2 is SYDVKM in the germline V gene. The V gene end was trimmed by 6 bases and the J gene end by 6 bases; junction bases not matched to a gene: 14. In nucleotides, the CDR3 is TGTGCCAGCAGACCGACCCCGGGACAGGGGGTTTCTGATACGCAGTATTTT. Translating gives CASRPTPGQGVSDTQYF.

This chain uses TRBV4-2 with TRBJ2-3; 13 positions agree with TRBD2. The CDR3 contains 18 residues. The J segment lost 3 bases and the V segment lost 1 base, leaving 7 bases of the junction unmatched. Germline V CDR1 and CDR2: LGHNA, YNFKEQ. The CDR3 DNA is TGTGCCAGCAGCCAAGCGCTAGGACTAGCGGGAGTGACAGATACGCAGTATTTT. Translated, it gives CASSQALGLAGVTDTQYF.

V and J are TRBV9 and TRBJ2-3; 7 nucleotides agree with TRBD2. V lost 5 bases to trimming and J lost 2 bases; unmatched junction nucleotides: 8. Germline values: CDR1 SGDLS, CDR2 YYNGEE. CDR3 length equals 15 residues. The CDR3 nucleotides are TGTGCCAGCAGGGGGGGGTCGGGGGACACAGATACGCAGTATTTT. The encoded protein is CASRGGSGDTDTQYF.

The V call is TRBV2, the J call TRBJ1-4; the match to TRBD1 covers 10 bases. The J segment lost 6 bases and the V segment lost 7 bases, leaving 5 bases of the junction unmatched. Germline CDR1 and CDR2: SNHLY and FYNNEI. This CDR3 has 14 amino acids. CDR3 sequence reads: CASTEDRGDEKLFF. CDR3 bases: TGTGCCAGCACCGAGGACAGGGGGGATGAAAAACTGTTTTTT.

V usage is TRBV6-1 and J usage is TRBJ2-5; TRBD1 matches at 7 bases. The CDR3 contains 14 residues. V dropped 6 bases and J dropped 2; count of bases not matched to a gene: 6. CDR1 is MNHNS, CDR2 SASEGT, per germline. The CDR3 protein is CASRPTGIQETQYF. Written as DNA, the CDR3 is TGTGCCAGCAGACCGACAGGGATTCAAGAGACCCAGTACTTC.

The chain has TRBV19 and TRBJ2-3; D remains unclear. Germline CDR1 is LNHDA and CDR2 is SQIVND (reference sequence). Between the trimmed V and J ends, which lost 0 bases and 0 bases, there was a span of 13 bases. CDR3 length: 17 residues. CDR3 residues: CASSIDLGTPSTDTQYF. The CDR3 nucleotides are TGTGCCAGTAGTATAGATCTGGGCACTCCTAGCACAGATACGCAGTATTTT.

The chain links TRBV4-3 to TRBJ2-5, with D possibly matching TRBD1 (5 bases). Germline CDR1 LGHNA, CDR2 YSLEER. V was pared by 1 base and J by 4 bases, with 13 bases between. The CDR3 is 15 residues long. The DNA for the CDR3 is TGCGCCAGCAGCCAAGGGTCAGGGATGGGAGAGACCCAGTACTTC. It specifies CASSQGSGMGETQYF.